This T cell receptor (beta chain) was sequenced in a study of blood T cell repertoires in COVID-19. Background on the study: Samples taken during acute and convalescent COVID-19 were collected in the United States, Italy and Spain.

Germline assignment: CDR1 MGHRA and CDR2 YSYEKL. V was shortened by 5 bases and J by 1 base, with 11 bases between the two germline ends. This CDR3 is built from 15 residues. This clone was observed a few times. Participant reports of clinical history set cohort assignment. In Cohort 3, a recovered donor had either two negative PCRs, clearance, or symptom resolution. Data came from immunoSEQ multiplex PCR; TCRdb stores just in-frame clones and leaves some out. The sample includes approximately 300,000 clones, about 89% seen only once; the top ten take over 4%. The chain couples TRBV4-1 to TRBJ2-2; a weak D match, TRBD1 (6 bases). Specimen: PBMCs or T cells enriched from blood (not recorded which). This TCR was recovered from a man between 60 and 70 years old who had recovered from COVID-19. The DNA for the CDR3 is TGCGCCAGCAGCAATGGGACACTGAACACCGGGGAGCTGTTTTTT. Translating it yields CASSNGTLNTGELFF.